The 29 T cell receptor beta chains below were found in one sample sequenced in a study of early T cells in non-severe SARS-CoV-2 infection. TCRdb recomputed calls from the 5' RACE reads with MiXCR, one row per CDR3 protein. This sample has 30,000 to 40,000 distinct CDR3 sequences, with over 4.5% found just once. Material for sequencing was whole blood. The receptors were gathered from an adult who was a healthcare worker with PCR-confirmed SARS-CoV-2 infection or an uninfected control (not recorded which).

This clonotype was seen many times. V and J are TRBV7-2 and TRBJ2-7; D possibly corresponds to TRBD2 (5 bases). Trimming left V 4 bases short and J 3 bases short, with 10 bases between. Germline values: CDR1 SGHTA, CDR2 FQGNSA. This CDR3 region has 13 residues. The CDR3 DNA reads as TGTGCCAGCAGCTCCGGACTGAACTACGAGCAGTACTTC. Amino acid sequence: CASSSGLNYEQYF.

This clonotype has a count of ten or more. This CDR3 is CASSDKGPRRGNTIYF. Written as DNA, the CDR3 is TGTGCCAGCAGTGATAAGGGCCCTAGAAGGGGAAACACCATATATTTT. This chain connects TRBV2 to TRBJ1-3, with D unresolved. CDR3 size: 16 residues. The V and J ends lost 3 bases and 4 bases respectively, with 16 bases between them. Per germline, CDR1 SNHLY and CDR2 FYNNEI.

In this sample, this clonotype turned up many times. V gene TRBV12-3 or TRBV12-4 combines with J gene TRBJ1-4, with 8 bases lining up with TRBD1. The junction had 7 bases not matched to a gene; V was cut back by 2 bases and J by 8 bases. The CDR3 spans 15 residues. The CDR3 spells CASSLIGQGGEKLFF. As DNA, the CDR3 is TGTGCCAGCAGTTTAATTGGACAGGGAGGCGAAAAACTGTTTTTT.

This clonotype was seen only a few times. V is TRBV20-1 and J is TRBJ1-5, with 7 positions matching TRBD1. The germline CDR1 and CDR2 sequences are DFQATT and SNEGSKA (reference sequence). V was clipped by 5 bases and J by 6 bases; unmatched bases: 4. The CDR3 is 12 residues long. CDR3 nucleotide sequence: TGCAGTGCTGAACAGGGGACTCAGCCCCAGCATTTT. Its translation is CSAEQGTQPQHF.

The J gene is TRBJ2-5, the V gene TRBV28; possible D gene TRBD2, 7 bases. Looked up from germline, CDR1 is MDHEN and CDR2 is SYDVKM. V was shortened by 2 bases and J by 1 base, with 8 bases between the two germline ends. The length of the CDR3 is 14 residues. CDR3: CASSLGGAQETQYF. The CDR3 nucleotides read TGTGCCAGCAGTTTAGGGGGGGCCCAAGAGACCCAGTACTTC.

This clonotype was counted many times. The rearrangement links TRBV20-1 to TRBJ2-7; TRBD1 aligns across 8 bases. The CDR3 contains 14 residues. Germline V gene lookup returns CDR1 DFQATT and CDR2 SNEGSKA (reference sequence). J lost 3 bases, V lost 5 bases, and 9 bases had no gene match. CDR3 in amino acids: CSAERTGKNYEQYF. The CDR3 DNA follows: TGCAGTGCTGAAAGGACAGGGAAAAACTACGAGCAGTACTTC.

This clonotype occurred many times. This chain connects TRBV28 to TRBJ2-1, with D maybe TRBD1 (6 bases). V was cut by 5 bases and J by 10 bases, with 12 bases left in between. CDR3 length: 12 amino acids. Germline V lookup: CDR1 MDHEN, CDR2 SYDVKM. DNA of the CDR3: TGTGCCAGCAGTACGCCAGGGGTAGAGCAGTTCTTC. Its translation: CASSTPGVEQFF.

This clonotype turned up a few times. The J gene is TRBJ2-5, the V gene TRBV5-4; D is tentatively TRBD1 or TRBD2 (5 bases each). The CDR3 sequence is 14 residues long. CDR1 SGHNT and CDR2 YYREEE come from the germline V gene (reference sequence). The V end was cut by 7 bases, the J end by 3 bases, with 16 bases between. CDR3 DNA sequence: TGTGCCAGCTCTACCGGGACGGGTAAAGAGACCCAGTACTTC. Translating it yields CASSTGTGKETQYF.

This clonotype was detected a few times. This CDR3 is CASSPQQALNEKLFF. DNA for the CDR3: TGTGCCAGCAGCCCACAACAGGCCCTTAATGAAAAACTGTTTTTT. The rearrangement uses TRBV3-1 and TRBJ1-4, with a possible D match to TRBD1 (5 bases). The CDR3 sequence is 15 residues long. Germline values: CDR1 LGHDT, CDR2 YNNKEL (reference sequence). Trimming cost V 4 bases and J 4 bases, with 13 bases left between them.

As to this clonotype: A much larger clone differs from this one at a single base, so this may be a read error. The chain has TRBV4-3 and TRBJ1-1, with D unresolved. Germline V gene sequence: CDR1 LGHNA, CDR2 YSLEER. The CDR3 loop spans 14 amino acids. V was cut by 1 base and J by 4 bases, with 10 bases left in between. DNA for the CDR3: TGCGCCAGCAGCCAAGTGGTGAGAATCACTGAAGCTTTCTTT. Protein sequence: CASSQVVRITEAFF.

This clonotype was recorded at least ten times. The rearrangement uses TRBV30 and TRBJ2-2, with D perhaps TRBD1 (5 bases). The V gene lost 3 bases and the J gene lost 6 bases, with 11 bases spanning the gap. CDR1 is GTSNPN, CDR2 SVGIG, per germline (reference sequence). The CDR3 length is 13 residues. The CDR3 DNA is TGTGCCTGGAGCAGGGTAGACGCCGGGGAGCTGTTTTTT. Its protein product is CAWSRVDAGELFF.

This clonotype was observed many times. The gene calls are TRBV11-2 and TRBJ2-7; possibly TRBD2 for D (5 bases). The CDR3 extends over 15 amino acids. The V and J ends lost 3 bases and 2 bases respectively, with 14 bases between them. In germline, CDR1 is SGHAT, CDR2 FQNNGV. CDR3 protein: CASSFQSGGAYEQYF. DNA for the CDR3: TGTGCCAGCAGCTTTCAGTCCGGAGGAGCCTACGAGCAGTACTTC.

This clonotype was detected many times. The rearrangement uses TRBV6-1 and TRBJ2-1, with 10 bases identical to TRBD2. Per germline, CDR1 MNHNS and CDR2 SASEGT. This CDR3 contains 16 residues. With V trimmed by 7 bases and J by 7 bases, 13 bases remained unmatched. The CDR3, as DNA: TGTGCCAGCACCCAGGAGGGGCTAGCGGGGGTAAATGAGCAGTTCTTC. This encodes CASTQEGLAGVNEQFF.

With respect to this clonotype: A much larger clone lies one base from this, so it may be a read error. V usage is TRBV3-1 and J usage is TRBJ2-3; 8 nucleotides align to TRBD1. V gave up 4 bases and J gave up 6 bases; unmatched junction bases: 0. Per germline, CDR1 LGHDT and CDR2 YNNKEL (reference sequence). The CDR3 is 12 residues long. The CDR3 region is CASSRDRDTQYF. In DNA, the CDR3 is TGTGCCAGCAGCCGGGACAGGGATACGCAGTATTTT.

The chain joins TRBV3-1 to TRBJ1-2; D possibly corresponds to TRBD1 (5 bases). Germline CDR1 and CDR2: LGHDT and YNNKEL (reference sequence). The CDR3 is made up of 14 amino acids. V was cut by 0 bases and J by 4 bases, with 9 bases left in between. The CDR3 DNA is TGTGCCAGCAGCCAAGACCCCACAGGCTATGGCTACACCTTC. This codes for CASSQDPTGYGYTF. Looking up the rest from reference TRBV3-1 and TRBJ1-2 gives the full variable domain: DTAVSQTPKYLVTQMGNDKSIKCEQNLGHDTMYWYKQDSKKFLKIMFSYNNKELIINETVPNRFSPKSPDKAHLNLHINSLELGDSAVYFCASSQDPTGYGYTFGSGTRLTVV.

In its sample, this clonotype was seen many times. The chain joins TRBV15 to TRBJ1-2; D ambiguous. Per the germline V gene, CDR1 is LNHNV and CDR2 is YYDKDF (reference sequence). Trimming shortened V by 5 bases and J by 4 bases, and 8 bases separated the two germline ends. CDR3 length: 12 residues. The CDR3: CATSGNSYGYTF. The CDR3 bases are TGTGCCACCAGCGGCAACAGCTATGGCTACACCTTC. Using reference TRBV15 and TRBJ1-2 for the parts outside the CDR3, the full variable domain is DAMVIQNPRYQVTQFGKPVTLSCSQTLNHNVMYWYQQKSSQAPKLLFHYYDKDFNNEADTPDNFQSRRPNTSFCFLDIRSPGLGDTAMYLCATSGNSYGYTFGSGTRLTVV.

The chain employs TRBV18 and TRBJ2-7; D not certain. The CDR3 is 13 amino acids. The V end lost 6 bases, the J end lost 2 bases, and 11 bases lay between the germline ends. The V gene's germline CDR1 is KGHSH and CDR2 LQKENI. The DNA of the CDR3 is TGTGCCAGCTCGCAATCAGAGCCCTACGAGCAGTACTTC. Protein sequence: CASSQSEPYEQYF.

This clonotype was detected many times. The chain links TRBV20-1 to TRBJ1-1, with D possibly matching TRBD1 (5 bases). This CDR3 spans 14 amino acids. CDR1 is DFQATT, CDR2 SNEGSKA, per germline (reference sequence). V was shortened by 1 base and J by 1 base, with 10 bases between the two germline ends. CDR3 DNA: TGCAGTGCTAGAGGGGGGTCGGGGAACACTGAAGCTTTCTTT. Translation: CSARGGSGNTEAFF.

There are many counts of this clonotype. V and J are TRBV19 and TRBJ1-2, with 9 bases identical to TRBD1. Losses at the gene ends were 5 bases for V and 3 bases for J; bases not matched to a gene: 7. Germline V gene lookup returns CDR1 LNHDA and CDR2 SQIVND (reference sequence). CDR3 length: 15 amino acids. The CDR3 DNA follows: TGTGCCAGTAGTGCCCACAGGGGGCGGGACTATGGCTACACCTTC. It encodes CASSAHRGRDYGYTF.

This clonotype showed up many times. The chain has TRBV6-1 and TRBJ2-1; tentative D call: TRBD1 (6 bases). CDR1 and CDR2 from the germline V gene are MNHNS and SASEGT. There are 15 residues in the CDR3. Trimming removed 1 base at V and 7 bases at J, with 14 bases between. CDR3 in amino acids: CASSEGQDSGNEQFF. The DNA of the CDR3 is TGTGCCAGCAGTGAAGGACAGGATTCTGGGAATGAGCAGTTCTTC.

This clonotype was recorded many times. The gene calls are TRBV11-1 and TRBJ2-1, with 7 bases aligning to TRBD2. CDR1 and CDR2 (germline): SGHAT, FQDESV (reference sequence). V gave up 0 bases and J gave up 0 bases; unmatched junction bases: 5. This CDR3 has 17 amino acids. The CDR3 sequence: CASSLARGGPSYNEQFF. CDR3 coding DNA: TGTGCCAGCAGCTTAGCGCGCGGGGGTCCCTCCTACAATGAGCAGTTCTTC.

This clonotype appeared many times. V usage is TRBV5-1 and J usage is TRBJ1-2; D possibly corresponds to TRBD1 (5 bases). Germline CDR1 is SGHRS and CDR2 is YFSETQ. This CDR3 is built from 14 residues. V dropped 0 bases and J dropped 0 bases, with 6 bases sitting between them. The CDR3 coding sequence is TGCGCCAGCAGCTTGGACAGGCCTAACTATGGCTACACCTTC. Translation gives CASSLDRPNYGYTF. Full variable domain (remainder filled in from reference TRBV5-1 and TRBJ1-2): KAGVTQTPRYLIKTRGQQVTLSCSPISGHRSVSWYQQTPGQGLQFLFEYFSETQRNKGNFPGRFSGRQFSNSRSEMNVSTLELGDSALYLCASSLDRPNYGYTFGSGTRLTVV.

J is TRBJ2-7 and V is TRBV20-1; D uncertain. The CDR3 sequence is 14 residues long. The V gene's germline CDR1 is DFQATT and CDR2 SNEGSKA (reference sequence). V dropped 5 bases and J dropped 0 bases, with 14 bases sitting between them. This CDR3 is CSAHALGDSYEQYF. The CDR3 DNA reads TGCAGTGCTCACGCCCTAGGCGACTCCTACGAGCAGTACTTC.

This clonotype was seen ten or more times. The chain links TRBV6-9 to TRBJ1-5; weak D call: TRBD1 (5 bases). The CDR3 has 14 residues. V lost 5 bases and J lost 4, with 12 bases in between. CDR1 and CDR2 (germline): MNHGY, SVAAGI. Here the CDR3 reads CASSTEGENQPQHF. CDR3 bases: TGTGCCAGCAGTACAGAAGGGGAGAATCAGCCCCAGCATTTT.

This clonotype was recorded many times. The rearrangement joins TRBV12-3 or TRBV12-4 to TRBJ2-5; D gene uncertain. V was clipped by 5 bases and J by 8 bases, with 15 bases between them. The CDR3 runs 13 residues. CDR3 DNA: TGTGCCAGCAGTCTCGGGCCGAGCGAAACCCAGTACTTC. Protein: CASSLGPSETQYF.

Ten or more counts support this clonotype. The rearrangement links TRBV29-1 to TRBJ2-5; 8 positions match TRBD1. This CDR3 is built from 15 residues. Germline values: CDR1 SQVTM, CDR2 ANQGSEA. V trimming: 5 bases; J trimming: 0 bases; junction bases outside the gene matches: 8. The CDR3: CSVLPLTGDQETQYF. The CDR3 DNA follows: TGCAGCGTTTTGCCCCTGACAGGGGACCAAGAGACCCAGTACTTC.

The chain recombines TRBV20-1 with TRBJ1-5; D call uncertain. There are 15 residues in the CDR3. The V end was cut by 1 base, the J end by 2 bases, with 12 bases between. Germline CDR1 and CDR2: DFQATT and SNEGSKA (reference sequence). The CDR3 DNA reads as TGCAGTGCTAGAGCCTACCGGAACGGCAATCAGCCCCAGCATTTT. Translated, it gives CSARAYRNGNQPQHF.

This clonotype was seen a handful of times. The rearrangement uses TRBV24-1 and TRBJ2-3; D may be TRBD1 (5 bases). This CDR3 is 15 amino acids long. Germline assignment: CDR1 KGHDR and CDR2 SFDVKD. The V end was cut by 4 bases, the J end by 3 bases, with 13 bases between. In DNA, the CDR3 is TGTGCCACCAGTGAGGACCAGGGTGGGACAGATACGCAGTATTTT. As protein: CATSEDQGGTDTQYF.

The chain combines TRBV5-5 with TRBJ2-7; D call uncertain. Germline V lookup: CDR1 SGHKS, CDR2 YYEKEE (reference sequence). The CDR3 is made up of 13 amino acids. V lost 0 bases and J lost 2, with 6 bases in between. CDR3 sequence (DNA): TGTGCCAGCAGCTTGGGACCCCCCTACGAGCAGTACTTC. Encoded protein: CASSLGPPYEQYF.